This T cell receptor beta chain stems from a study of blood T cell repertoires in COVID-19. Study in general: Material from acute and convalescent COVID-19 was sourced from the United States, Italy and Spain. Nucleic acid was either cDNA or gDNA, and it came from T cells, B-cell-depleted T cells, or PBMCs.

This clone was detected a few times. In the source study's methods: Estimated nucleated cell counts came from reference gene primer amplification. Method: immunoSEQ multiplex PCR; TCRdb's copy keeps in-frame clones and lacks some. V, J and clone size are taken as reported in that table, and D and trimming were inferred from the DNA itself. This table has 85,000 to 130,000 clones, 88% appearing once. The CDR3 totals 16 residues. Germline CDR1 is SGDLS and CDR2 is YYNGEE. Trimming left V 0 bases short and J 1 base short, with 10 bases between. Sample: peripheral blood. The receptor's source is a woman in her sixties or seventies with acute or convalescent COVID-19. The rearrangement joins TRBV9 to TRBJ1-4; the D is unclear. The CDR3 sequence: CASSVGGSRTNEKLFF. CDR3 DNA: TGTGCCAGCAGCGTAGGAGGGTCTAGAACTAATGAAAAACTGTTTTTT. Variable domain in full (rest from reference TRBV9 and TRBJ1-4): DSGVTQTPKHLITATGQRVTLRCSPRSGDLSVYWYQQSLDQGLQFLIQYYNGEERAKGNILERFSAQQFPDLHSELNLSSLELGDSALYFCASSVGGSRTNEKLFFGSGTQLSVL.